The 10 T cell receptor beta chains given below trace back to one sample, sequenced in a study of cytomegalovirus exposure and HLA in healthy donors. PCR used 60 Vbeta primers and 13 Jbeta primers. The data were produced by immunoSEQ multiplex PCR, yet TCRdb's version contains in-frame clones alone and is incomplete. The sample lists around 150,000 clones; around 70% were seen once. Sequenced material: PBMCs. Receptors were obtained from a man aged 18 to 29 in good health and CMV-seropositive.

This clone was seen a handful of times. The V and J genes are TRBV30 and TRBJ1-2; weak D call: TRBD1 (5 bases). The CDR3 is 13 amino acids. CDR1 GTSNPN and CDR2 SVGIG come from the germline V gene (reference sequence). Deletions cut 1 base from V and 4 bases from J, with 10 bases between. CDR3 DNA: TGTGCCTGGAGTGCACAGGATTTCTATGGCTACACCTTC. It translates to CAWSAQDFYGYTF.

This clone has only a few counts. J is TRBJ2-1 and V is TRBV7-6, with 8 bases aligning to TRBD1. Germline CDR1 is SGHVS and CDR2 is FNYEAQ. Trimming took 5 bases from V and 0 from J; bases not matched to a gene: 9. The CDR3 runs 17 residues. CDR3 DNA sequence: TGTGCCAGCAGCCCCCGACAGGGGCGGAGCTCCTACAATGAGCAGTTCTTC. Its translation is CASSPRQGRSSYNEQFF.

Here the CDR3 reads CASRSGGQANTEAFF. The CDR3 DNA sequence: TGTGCCAGCAGATCCGGGGGACAGGCGAACACTGAAGCTTTCTTT. This chain uses TRBV6-5 with TRBJ1-1; 8 bases map to TRBD1. With 6 bases clipped from V and 1 base from J, the junction kept 7 bases outside the gene matches. CDR3 length equals 15 residues. From germline, CDR1 is MNHEY and CDR2 SVGAGI.

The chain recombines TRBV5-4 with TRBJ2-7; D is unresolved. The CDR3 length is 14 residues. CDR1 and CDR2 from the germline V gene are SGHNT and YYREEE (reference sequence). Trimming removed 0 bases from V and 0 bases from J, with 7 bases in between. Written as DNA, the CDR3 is TGTGCCAGCAGCTTGGACAGAAGCTCCTACGAGCAGTACGTC. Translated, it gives CASSLDRSSYEQYV.

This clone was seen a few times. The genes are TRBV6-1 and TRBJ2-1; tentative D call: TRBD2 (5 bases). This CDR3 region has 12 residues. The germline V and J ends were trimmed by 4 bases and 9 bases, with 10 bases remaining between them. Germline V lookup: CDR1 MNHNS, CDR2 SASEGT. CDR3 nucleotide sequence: TGTGCCAGCAGTGGGACGAGGGTTGAGCAGTTCTTC. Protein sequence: CASSGTRVEQFF.

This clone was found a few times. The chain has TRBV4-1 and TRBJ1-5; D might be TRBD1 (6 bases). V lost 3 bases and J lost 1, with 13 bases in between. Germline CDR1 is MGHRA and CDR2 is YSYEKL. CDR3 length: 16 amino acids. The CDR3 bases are TGCGCCAGCAGCCAGTACTTCCAGGGGAGCAATCAGCCCCAGCATTTT. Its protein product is CASSQYFQGSNQPQHF.

CDR3 in DNA: TGTGCCAGCAGTGGGGGACAGCCGAACACTGAAGCTTTCTTT. Translating it yields CASSGGQPNTEAFF. This chain joins TRBV6-6 and TRBJ1-1; 7 nucleotides line up with TRBD1. The CDR3 consists of 14 residues. Per germline, CDR1 MNHNY and CDR2 SVGAGI (reference sequence). The J segment lost 1 base and the V segment lost 5 bases, leaving 4 bases of the junction unmatched.

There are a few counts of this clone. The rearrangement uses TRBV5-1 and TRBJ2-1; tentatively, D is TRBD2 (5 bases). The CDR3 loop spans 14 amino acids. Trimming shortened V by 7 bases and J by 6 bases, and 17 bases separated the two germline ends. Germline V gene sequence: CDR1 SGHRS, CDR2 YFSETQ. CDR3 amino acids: CASGPGVGGNEQFF. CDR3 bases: TGCGCCAGCGGTCCCGGGGTAGGAGGCAATGAGCAGTTCTTC.

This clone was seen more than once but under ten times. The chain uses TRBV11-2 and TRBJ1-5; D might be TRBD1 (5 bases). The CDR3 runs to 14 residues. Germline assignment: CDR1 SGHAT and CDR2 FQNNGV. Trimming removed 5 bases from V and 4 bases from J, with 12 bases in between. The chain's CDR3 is CASSAAGNNQPQHF. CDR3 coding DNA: TGTGCCAGCAGCGCCGCAGGGAATAATCAGCCCCAGCATTTT.

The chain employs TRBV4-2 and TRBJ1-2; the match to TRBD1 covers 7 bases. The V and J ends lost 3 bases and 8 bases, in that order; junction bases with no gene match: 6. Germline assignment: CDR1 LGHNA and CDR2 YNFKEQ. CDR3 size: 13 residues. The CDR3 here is CASSQTGWGGYTF. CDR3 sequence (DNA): TGTGCCAGCAGCCAGACAGGGTGGGGAGGCTACACCTTC.